This T cell receptor (beta chain) comes out of a study of beta chain features in type 1 diabetes. Overall study results and limits: Whether HLA type affects TCRB rearrangement stayed undetermined in the present work. Type 1 diabetes patients had VDJ junctions that carried fewer insertions and more deletions. Possibly, sequencing cDNA over-represented cells that had high TCR expression levels. Moderately but significantly shorter TCRB CDR3s were found in Type 1 diabetes patients in all four CD4+ subsets.

Each sorted fraction was over 98% pure. Per the germline V gene, CDR1 is SGDLS and CDR2 is YYNGEE. The CDR3 is 13 residues long. V gave up 4 bases and J gave up 2 bases, with 7 bases separating them. All of the isolated RNA was reverse transcribed, so expressed TCRB transcripts were sequenced. This table comes from immunoSEQ multiplex PCR, and its TCRdb copy is limited to in-frame clones, with some not included. Seen here are roughly 280,000 clones, around 24% observed once, and the top ten hold about 0.012%. Details on this clone: Its antigen is as yet unknown.

This receptor was identified in a woman in her 30s with type 1 diabetes. The chain uses TRBV9 and TRBJ1-3; perhaps TRBD1 as D (6 bases). The sample consisted of naive CD4+ T cells from blood. Written as DNA, the CDR3 is TGTGCCAGCAGCTGGGACACTGGAAACACCATATATTTT. This codes for CASSWDTGNTIYF.